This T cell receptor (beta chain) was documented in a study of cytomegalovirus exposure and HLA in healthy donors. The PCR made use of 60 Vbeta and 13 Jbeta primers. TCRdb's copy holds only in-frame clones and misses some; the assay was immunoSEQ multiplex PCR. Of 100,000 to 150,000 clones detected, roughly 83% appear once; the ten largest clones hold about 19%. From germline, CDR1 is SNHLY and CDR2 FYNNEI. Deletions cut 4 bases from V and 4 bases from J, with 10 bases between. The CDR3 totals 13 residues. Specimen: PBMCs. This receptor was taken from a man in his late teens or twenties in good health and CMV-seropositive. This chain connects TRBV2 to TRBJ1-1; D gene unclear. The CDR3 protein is CASSVVEGTEAFF. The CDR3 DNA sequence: TGTGCCAGCAGTGTAGTGGAGGGCACTGAAGCTTTCTTT.